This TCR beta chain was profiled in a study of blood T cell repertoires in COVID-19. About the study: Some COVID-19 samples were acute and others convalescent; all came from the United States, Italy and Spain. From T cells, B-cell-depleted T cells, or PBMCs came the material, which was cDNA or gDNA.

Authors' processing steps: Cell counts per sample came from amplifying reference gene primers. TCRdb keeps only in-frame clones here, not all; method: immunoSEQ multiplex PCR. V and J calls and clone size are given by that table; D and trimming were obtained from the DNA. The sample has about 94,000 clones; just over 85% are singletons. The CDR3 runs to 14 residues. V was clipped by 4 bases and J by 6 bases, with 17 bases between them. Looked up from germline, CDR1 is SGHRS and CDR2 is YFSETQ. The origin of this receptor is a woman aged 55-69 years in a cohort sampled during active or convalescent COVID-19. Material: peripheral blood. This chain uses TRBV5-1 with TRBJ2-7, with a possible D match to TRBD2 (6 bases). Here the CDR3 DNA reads TGCGCCAGCAGCCCCGTTTCGCGGGACTCCGAGCAGTACTTC. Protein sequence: CASSPVSRDSEQYF.